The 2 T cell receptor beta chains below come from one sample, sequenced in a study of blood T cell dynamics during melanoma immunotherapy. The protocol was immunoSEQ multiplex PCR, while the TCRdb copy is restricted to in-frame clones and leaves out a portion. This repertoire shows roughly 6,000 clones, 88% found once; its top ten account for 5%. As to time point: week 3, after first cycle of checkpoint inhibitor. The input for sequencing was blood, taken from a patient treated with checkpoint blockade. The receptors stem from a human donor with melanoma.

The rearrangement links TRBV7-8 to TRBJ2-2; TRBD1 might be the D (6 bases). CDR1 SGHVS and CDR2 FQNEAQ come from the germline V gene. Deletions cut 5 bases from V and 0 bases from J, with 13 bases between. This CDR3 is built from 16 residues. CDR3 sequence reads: CASSVTGSPNTGELFF. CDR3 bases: TGTGCCAGCAGCGTAACAGGGAGTCCGAACACCGGGGAGCTGTTTTTT.

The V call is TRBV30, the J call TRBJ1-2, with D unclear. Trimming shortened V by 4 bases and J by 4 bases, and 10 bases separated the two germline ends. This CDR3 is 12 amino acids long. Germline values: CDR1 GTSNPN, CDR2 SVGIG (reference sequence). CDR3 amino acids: CAWNLGSYGYTF. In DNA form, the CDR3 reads TGTGCCTGGAATCTGGGCAGCTATGGCTACACCTTC.